This TCR beta chain was identified in a study of Ad26.COV2.S vaccination and SARS-CoV-2 variants. Study at large: In the COV1001 trial, the donor was in the Ad26.COV2.S arm. Donor got 5x10^10 or 1x10^11 viral particles of Ad26.COV2.S.

CDR3 length: 16 amino acids. Germline CDR1 and CDR2: SGDLS and YYNGEE. The ends lost 3 bases at V and 2 bases at J; junction bases unmatched: 6. Turning to this clone: Its antigen is undetermined.

Clones were read by immunoSEQ multiplex PCR, and TCRdb kept only the in-frame ones, dropping some. This table holds hundreds of thousands of clones, roughly nine tenths found once. Study findings and constraints: The study found higher spike-specific TCR breadth in vaccine than placebo recipients.

Treatment meaning: around 19 received Ad26.COV2.S at low or high dose, single or two shots; several received placebo; per-sample allocation not given. Samples were taken on day 63 after the first vaccine or placebo injection. The specimen was peripheral blood, collected in a trial of Ad26.COV2.S vaccine versus placebo. The chain combines TRBV9 with TRBJ2-3; 10 nucleotides line up with TRBD2. This receptor was identified in a person aged 18-60 years who received the Ad26.COV2.S COVID-19 vaccine or a placebo. The CDR3 DNA reads as TGTGCCAGCAGCGCAACTAGCGGGGAATACACAGATACGCAGTATTTT. Amino acid sequence: CASSATSGEYTDTQYF.